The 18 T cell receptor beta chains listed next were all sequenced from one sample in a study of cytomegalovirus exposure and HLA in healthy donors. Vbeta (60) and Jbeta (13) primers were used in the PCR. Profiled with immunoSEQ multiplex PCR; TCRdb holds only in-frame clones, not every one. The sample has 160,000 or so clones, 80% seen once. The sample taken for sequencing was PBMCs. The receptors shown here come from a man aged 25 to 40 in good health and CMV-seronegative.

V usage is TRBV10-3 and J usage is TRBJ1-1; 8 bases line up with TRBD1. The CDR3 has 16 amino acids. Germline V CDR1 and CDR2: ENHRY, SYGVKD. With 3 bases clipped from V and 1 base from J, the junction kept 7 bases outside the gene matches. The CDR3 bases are TGTGCCATCAGTGACCCAACGGACAGGGCGAACACTGAAGCTTTCTTT. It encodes CAISDPTDRANTEAFF.

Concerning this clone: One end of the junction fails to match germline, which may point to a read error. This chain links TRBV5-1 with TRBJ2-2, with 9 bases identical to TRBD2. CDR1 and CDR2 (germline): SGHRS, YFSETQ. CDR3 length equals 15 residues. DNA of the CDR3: TGCGCCAGCAGTTTGGTAGCGGGGGACACCGGGGAGCTGTTTTTT. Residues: CASSLVAGDTGELFF.

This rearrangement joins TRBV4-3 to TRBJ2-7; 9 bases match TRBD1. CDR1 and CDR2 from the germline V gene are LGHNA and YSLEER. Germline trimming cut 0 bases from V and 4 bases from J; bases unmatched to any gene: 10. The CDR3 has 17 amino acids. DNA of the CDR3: TGCGCCAGCAGCCAAGAGGGCGGGACAGGGTATGGGTACGAGCAGTACTTC. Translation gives CASSQEGGTGYGYEQYF.

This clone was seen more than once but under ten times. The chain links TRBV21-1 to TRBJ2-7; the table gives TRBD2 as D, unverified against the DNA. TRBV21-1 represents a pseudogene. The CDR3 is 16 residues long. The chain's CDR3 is CASSKEPRDFPYEQYF. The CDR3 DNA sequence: TGTGCCAGCAGCAAAGAGCCCCGGGACTTCCCCTACGAGCAGTACTTC.

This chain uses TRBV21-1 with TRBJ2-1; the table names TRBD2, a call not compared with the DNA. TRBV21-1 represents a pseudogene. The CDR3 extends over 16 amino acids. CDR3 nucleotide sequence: TGTGCCAGCAGCAAAGCCTCTAGCGGGAGAAGGGATGAGCAGTTCTTC. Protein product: CASSKASSGRRDEQFF.

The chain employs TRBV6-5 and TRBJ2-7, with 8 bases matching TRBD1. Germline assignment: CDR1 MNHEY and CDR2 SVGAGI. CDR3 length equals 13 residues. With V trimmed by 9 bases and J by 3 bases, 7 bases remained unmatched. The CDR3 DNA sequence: TGTGCCAGAACAGGGGGATACTACTACGAGCAGTACTTC. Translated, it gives CARTGGYYYEQYF.

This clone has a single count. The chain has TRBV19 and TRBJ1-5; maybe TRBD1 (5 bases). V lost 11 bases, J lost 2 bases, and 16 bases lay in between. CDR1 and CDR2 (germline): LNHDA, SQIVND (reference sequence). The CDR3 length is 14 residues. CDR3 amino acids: CASWTREGNQPQHF. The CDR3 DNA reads TGTGCCTCCTGGACCAGGGAGGGCAATCAGCCCCAGCATTTT.

CDR3 in amino acids: CASSTGQPQHF. CDR3 DNA: TGTGCCAGCAGTACGGGACAGCCCCAGCATTTT. V and J are TRBV28 and TRBJ1-5; the D is unclear. Germline-derived CDR1 and CDR2 are MDHEN and SYDVKM. The CDR3 consists of 11 residues. Trimming left V 5 bases short and J 7 bases short, with 6 bases between.

As DNA, the CDR3 is TGTGCCAGCAGTGGCCGGACAGGGTCATACGAGCAGTACTTC. Its protein is CASSGRTGSYEQYF. V is TRBV6-1 and J is TRBJ2-7; TRBD1 agrees at 8 bases. After removal of 4 bases from V and 4 bases from J, the junction contained 6 bases not matched to a gene. The CDR3 contains 14 residues. Germline V gives CDR1 MNHNS, CDR2 SASEGT.

The DNA of the CDR3 is TGCAGCGTTCGGGACTCCTACGAGCAGTACTTC. Translation gives CSVRDSYEQYF. The rearrangement links TRBV29-1 to TRBJ2-7, with D possibly TRBD2 on 5 matching bases. CDR1 is SQVTM, CDR2 ANQGSEA, per germline. This CDR3 contains 11 residues. Trimming left V 5 bases short and J 0 bases short, with 5 bases between.

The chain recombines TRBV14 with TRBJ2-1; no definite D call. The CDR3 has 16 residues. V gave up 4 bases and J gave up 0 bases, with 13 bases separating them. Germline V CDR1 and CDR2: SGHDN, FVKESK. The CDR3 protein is CASSPRWRSSYNEQFF. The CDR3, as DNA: TGTGCCAGCAGCCCGCGGTGGCGCAGCTCCTACAATGAGCAGTTCTTC.

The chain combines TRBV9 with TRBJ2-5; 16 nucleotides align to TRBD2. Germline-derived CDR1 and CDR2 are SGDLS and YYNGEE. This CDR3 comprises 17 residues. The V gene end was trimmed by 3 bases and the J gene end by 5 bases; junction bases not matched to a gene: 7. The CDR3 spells CASSEGLAGGVRETQYF. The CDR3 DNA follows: TGTGCCAGCAGCGAGGGACTAGCGGGAGGGGTGAGGGAGACCCAGTACTTC.

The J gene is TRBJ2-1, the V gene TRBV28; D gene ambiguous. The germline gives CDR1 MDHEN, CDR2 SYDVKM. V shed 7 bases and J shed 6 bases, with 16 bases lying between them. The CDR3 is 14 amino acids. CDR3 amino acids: CASTSAYSGNEQFF. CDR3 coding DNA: TGTGCCAGCACTTCCGCGTATTCCGGCAATGAGCAGTTCTTC.

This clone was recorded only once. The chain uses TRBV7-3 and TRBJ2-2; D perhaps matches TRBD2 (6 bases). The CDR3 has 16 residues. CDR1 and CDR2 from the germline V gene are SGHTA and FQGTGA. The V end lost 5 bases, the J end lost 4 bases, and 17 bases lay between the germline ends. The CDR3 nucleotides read TGTGCCAGCAGCCTCGGAGGCGGGGTACTCACCGGGGAGCTGTTTTTT. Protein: CASSLGGGVLTGELFF.

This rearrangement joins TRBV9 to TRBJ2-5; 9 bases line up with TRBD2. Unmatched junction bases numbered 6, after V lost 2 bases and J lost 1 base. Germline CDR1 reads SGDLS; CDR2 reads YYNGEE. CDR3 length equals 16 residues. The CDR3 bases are TGTGCCAGCAGCGTCCAGCCTAGCGGGGTCCAAGAGACCCAGTACTTC. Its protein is CASSVQPSGVQETQYF.

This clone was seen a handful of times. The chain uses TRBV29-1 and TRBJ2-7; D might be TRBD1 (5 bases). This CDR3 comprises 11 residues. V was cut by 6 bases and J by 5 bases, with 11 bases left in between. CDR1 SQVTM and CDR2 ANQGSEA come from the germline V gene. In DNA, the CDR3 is TGCAGCGTGCAGGGTCAGAACGAGCAGTACTTC. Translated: CSVQGQNEQYF.

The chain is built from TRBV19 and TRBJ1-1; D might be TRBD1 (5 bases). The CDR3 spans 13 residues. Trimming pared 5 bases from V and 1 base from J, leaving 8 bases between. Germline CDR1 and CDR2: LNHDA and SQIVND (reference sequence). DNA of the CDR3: TGTGCCAGTAGTCGGGGGTGGAACACTGAAGCTTTCTTT. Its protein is CASSRGWNTEAFF.

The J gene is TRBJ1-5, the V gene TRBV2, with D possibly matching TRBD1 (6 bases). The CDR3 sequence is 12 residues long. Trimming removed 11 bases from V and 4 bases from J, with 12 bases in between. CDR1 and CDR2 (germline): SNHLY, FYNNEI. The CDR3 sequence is CAGGAGNQPQHF. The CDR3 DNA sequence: TGTGCCGGGGGGGCAGGTAATCAGCCCCAGCATTTT.